The 20 T cell receptor beta chains presented below share a single source sample, sequenced in a study of T cell clones after liver transplantation. Generated by immunoSEQ multiplex PCR, the TCRdb table keeps only in-frame clones and is missing some. The repertoire holds about 33,000 clones, with around 96% as singletons. The specimen comprised CD8+ T cells from blood, sampled 12 months after liver transplant. The receptors stem from a human patient who received a liver transplant. The graft donor may have given rise to some T cells.

This clone has just one count. The CDR3 coding sequence is TGTGCCACCAGCCTACTAGCGGGAGAGACCCAGTACTTC. Translation gives CATSLLAGETQYF. This chain joins TRBV15 and TRBJ2-5; 9 positions agree with TRBD2. The germline V gene encodes CDR1 LNHNV and CDR2 YYDKDF (reference sequence). Trimming at V came to 5 bases and at J to 4 bases, leaving 2 bases not matched to a gene. The length of the CDR3 is 13 residues.

The chain links TRBV5-6 to TRBJ2-1; TRBD2 might be the D (6 bases). The V end lost 1 base, the J end lost 4 bases, and 9 bases lay between the germline ends. This CDR3 contains 14 residues. Germline V gene sequence: CDR1 SGHDT, CDR2 YYEEEE. This chain's CDR3 is CASSLLSGYNEQFF. The CDR3, as DNA: TGTGCCAGCAGCTTGTTGAGCGGGTACAATGAGCAGTTCTTC.

Concerning this clone: Within the sample, other DNA sequences also encode this same CDR3. The rearrangement joins TRBV7-9 to TRBJ2-2; D is unresolved. CDR1 is SEHNR and CDR2 is FQNEAQ in the germline V gene (reference sequence). The V end was cut by 4 bases, the J end by 1 base, with 7 bases between. The CDR3 is 14 residues long. Written as DNA, the CDR3 is TGTGCCAGCAGCTCACCGAGGAACACCGGGGAGCTGTTTTTT. Encoded protein: CASSSPRNTGELFF.

V gene TRBV7-6 combines with J gene TRBJ1-2; 12 bases fit TRBD1. There are 16 residues in the CDR3. Germline V lookup: CDR1 SGHVS, CDR2 FNYEAQ. J was trimmed by 8 bases and V by 1 base; bases with no gene match: 8. The CDR3 here is CASSLEPGQGAEGYTF. The DNA for the CDR3 is TGTGCCAGCAGCTTAGAACCGGGACAGGGGGCTGAGGGCTACACCTTC.

The genes are TRBV9 and TRBJ2-1; 7 nucleotides align to TRBD1. CDR1 is SGDLS, CDR2 YYNGEE, per germline. After removal of 4 bases from V and 4 bases from J, the junction contained 2 bases not matched to a gene. The CDR3 extends over 13 amino acids. The CDR3 sequence: CASSPGGYNEQFF. DNA of the CDR3: TGTGCCAGCAGCCCAGGGGGTTACAATGAGCAGTTCTTC.

This chain's CDR3 is CASSPRTSGVPSTQYF. The CDR3 DNA reads as TGTGCCAGCAGTCCCCGGACTAGCGGGGTCCCAAGTACGCAGTATTTT. J is TRBJ2-3 and V is TRBV27, with 12 bases aligning to TRBD2. In germline, CDR1 is MNHEY, CDR2 SMNVEV (reference sequence). This CDR3 contains 16 residues. V was pared by 5 bases and J by 8 bases, with 11 bases of the junction left unmatched.

This sequence joins TRBV6-6 and TRBJ1-2; D is unresolved. CDR1 is MNHNY, CDR2 SVGAGI, per germline (reference sequence). Deletions cut 8 bases from V and 10 bases from J, with 23 bases between. The length of the CDR3 is 14 residues. The CDR3 region is CASLARKLPFVYTF. CDR3 sequence (DNA): TGTGCCAGCCTTGCTCGGAAACTGCCTTTTGTCTACACCTTC.

The chain is built from TRBV11-2 and TRBJ2-1, with no clear D. Trimming pared 2 bases from V and 1 base from J, leaving 6 bases between. CDR1 SGHAT and CDR2 FQNNGV come from the germline V gene. The CDR3 loop spans 14 amino acids. The CDR3 DNA is TGTGCCAGCAGCTTACCTAGTTCCTACAATGAGCAGTTCTTC. Residues: CASSLPSSYNEQFF.

The chain combines TRBV4-1 with TRBJ1-6, with D possibly matching TRBD1 (5 bases). V lost 2 bases and J 5 bases, leaving 13 bases between the germline ends. The CDR3 extends over 16 amino acids. Germline V gene data show CDR1 as MGHRA and CDR2 as YSYEKL. The CDR3 region is CASSQSGTNNNSPLHF. The CDR3 region has the DNA TGCGCCAGCAGCCAATCCGGGACCAACAATAATTCACCCCTCCACTTT.

CDR3 sequence: CASSINAGPNTEAFF. The CDR3, as DNA: TGTGCCAGTAGTATCAATGCAGGCCCGAACACTGAAGCTTTCTTT. This rearrangement joins TRBV19 to TRBJ1-1; D gene ambiguous. Trimming shortened V by 3 bases and J by 1 base, and 12 bases separated the two germline ends. The germline V gene encodes CDR1 LNHDA and CDR2 SQIVND (reference sequence). The CDR3 contains 15 residues.

The rearrangement joins TRBV19 to TRBJ2-1; TRBD2 agrees at 8 bases. Germline CDR1 and CDR2: LNHDA and SQIVND (reference sequence). J lost 10 bases, V lost 3 bases, and 5 bases had no gene match. The CDR3 runs 13 residues. In nucleotides, the CDR3 is TGTGCCAGTAGTATCTCTAGCGGGCCGGAGCAGTTCTTC. Protein: CASSISSGPEQFF.

The genes are TRBV2 and TRBJ2-1; D tentatively fits TRBD1 or TRBD2 (5 bases each). Trimming stripped 7 bases from V and 8 bases from J, with 12 bases between. The length of the CDR3 is 12 residues. Looked up from germline, CDR1 is SNHLY and CDR2 is FYNNEI. CDR3 protein: CASMAGTHEQFF. The CDR3 coding sequence is TGTGCCAGCATGGCAGGGACCCATGAGCAGTTCTTC. Together with reference TRBV2 and TRBJ2-1, the CDR3 gives the full variable domain: EPEVTQTPSHQVTQMGQEVILRCVPISNHLYFYWYRQILGQKVEFLVSFYNNEISEKSEIFDDQFSVERPDGSNFTLKIRSTKLEDSAMYFCASMAGTHEQFFGPGTRLTVL.

This clone was seen a single time. The rearrangement uses TRBV5-6 and TRBJ2-7, with D possibly TRBD2 on 5 matching bases. The CDR3 is 13 amino acids. CDR1 SGHDT and CDR2 YYEEEE come from the germline V gene. Trimming shortened V by 4 bases and J by 3 bases, and 11 bases separated the two germline ends. The CDR3 reads CASSRGGNYEQYF. CDR3 DNA sequence: TGTGCCAGCAGCCGGGGTGGGAACTACGAGCAGTACTTC.

The chain uses TRBV9 and TRBJ1-4; perhaps TRBD1 as D (6 bases). The V gene's germline CDR1 is SGDLS and CDR2 YYNGEE. Trimming removed 3 bases from V and 8 bases from J, with 8 bases in between. There are 12 residues in the CDR3. CDR3 loop: CASSAQGEKLFF. CDR3 in DNA: TGTGCCAGCAGCGCCCAGGGGGAAAAACTGTTTTTT.

To note about this clone: At one of its ends the junction is not consistent with the germline gene, which may arise from a read error. The chain links TRBV11-2 to TRBJ2-2, with D uncertain. The CDR3 contains 13 residues. Germline V gives CDR1 SGHAT, CDR2 FQNNGV. The CDR3 loop reads CASSVEGTGELFF. DNA of the CDR3: TGTGCCAGCAGCGTAGAAGGGACCGGGGAGCTGTTTTTT.

V usage is TRBV11-3 and J usage is TRBJ2-1, with D unresolved. The ends were cut back, 1 base at V and 9 bases at J, with 4 bases in the middle. The CDR3 has 11 amino acids. CDR1 and CDR2 from the germline V gene are SGHNT and YENEEA. The CDR3 loop reads CASSLGPEQFF. CDR3 coding DNA: TGTGCCAGCAGCTTAGGACCTGAGCAGTTCTTC.

This chain uses TRBV7-9 with TRBJ2-1; D perhaps matches TRBD2 (5 bases). The germline CDR1 and CDR2 sequences are SEHNR and FQNEAQ (reference sequence). This CDR3 is 17 amino acids long. V gave up 3 bases and J gave up 0 bases, with 15 bases separating them. This chain's CDR3 is CASSFPSSTSSYNEQFF. CDR3 nucleotide sequence: TGTGCCAGCAGCTTTCCTTCTAGCACGAGCTCCTACAATGAGCAGTTCTTC.

This chain links TRBV10-1 with TRBJ2-1; 7 bases match TRBD2. The CDR3 extends over 14 amino acids. After removal of 6 bases from V and 2 bases from J, the junction contained 4 bases not matched to a gene. In germline, CDR1 is WNHNN, CDR2 SYGVQD (reference sequence). The DNA of the CDR3 is TGCGCCAGCAGGGAGCGGGAAACCTACAATGAGCAGTTCTTC. Protein product: CASRERETYNEQFF.

This clone is a singleton in its sample. This chain connects TRBV10-3 to TRBJ1-5; 7 bases are shared with TRBD1. Germline-derived CDR1 and CDR2 are ENHRY and SYGVKD. CDR3 length equals 13 residues. With 7 bases clipped from V and 6 bases from J, the junction kept 6 bases outside the gene matches. The CDR3 DNA reads as TGTGCCATCAAAACAGGGGAGGGTCAGCCCCAGCATTTT. This encodes CAIKTGEGQPQHF.

The rearrangement uses TRBV2 and TRBJ1-2; possibly TRBD1 for D (5 bases). Trimming stripped 6 bases from V and 8 bases from J, with 10 bases between. Germline V gives CDR1 SNHLY, CDR2 FYNNEI. The CDR3 totals 11 residues. The CDR3 region is CASRDREGYTF. The DNA of the CDR3 is TGTGCCAGCAGAGACAGAGAGGGCTACACCTTC. Together with reference TRBV2 and TRBJ1-2, the CDR3 gives the full variable domain: EPEVTQTPSHQVTQMGQEVILRCVPISNHLYFYWYRQILGQKVEFLVSFYNNEISEKSEIFDDQFSVERPDGSNFTLKIRSTKLEDSAMYFCASRDREGYTFGSGTRLTVV.